This T cell receptor beta chain was profiled in a study of TIL therapy for anti-PD-1-resistant metastatic lung cancer. Regarding time point: pre-treatment sample, taken before nivolumab and TIL therapy. The CDR3 is made up of 13 amino acids. Germline V gene sequence: CDR1 SGHNT, CDR2 YENEEA. V gave up 0 bases and J gave up 7 bases, with 6 bases separating them. This was the immunoSEQ v3 assay. TCRdb's table, derived via immunoSEQ multiplex PCR, lists solely in-frame clones and lacks some. The sample lists just under 60,000 clones, 55% to 70% seen once, with about 6.8% in the top ten. The clonotype originates from a person aged 25-80 years with non-small cell lung cancer. V gene TRBV11-3 combines with J gene TRBJ2-2; no firm D call. Sequenced material: blood, taken at baseline. The CDR3 here is CASSLELNGELFF. CDR3 DNA sequence: TGTGCCAGCAGCTTAGAATTGAACGGGGAGCTGTTTTTT.